This is a list of T cell receptor beta chains from one sample in a study of shared clonotypes between healthy human individuals. TCRdb's table, derived via immunoSEQ multiplex PCR, lists solely in-frame clones and lacks some. The sample has around 2,000,000 clones, roughly 94% seen once. Source material: naive CD4+ T cells sorted from blood. These receptors were collected from a man aged 18 to 30 in good health. Both conserved end residues are part of each CDR3. The order of the fields is clone size, V gene, D gene, J gene, CDR3 protein, CDR3 DNA. D genes are given only for firm matches. Only part of the rows carry a size: once, few, many, or a class if the clone is expanded.

abundance: .
v_gene: TRBV29-1
d_gene: .
j_gene: TRBJ1-2
CDR3aa: CSVVPGAIDGYTF
CDR3nt: TGCAGCGTTGTACCGGGGGCGATAGATGGCTACACCTTC

abundance: once
v_gene: TRBV30
d_gene: .
j_gene: TRBJ2-3
CDR3aa: CAWSVSRVTSTRTDTQYF
CDR3nt: TGTGCCTGGAGTGTTTCCAGGGTTACTAGTACGAGGACAGATACGCAGTATTTT

abundance: .
v_gene: TRBV7-9
d_gene: .
j_gene: TRBJ2-1
CDR3aa: CASSQTIPLDNEQFF
CDR3nt: TGTGCCAGCAGCCAGACTATTCCCTTGGACAATGAGCAGTTCTTC

abundance: .
v_gene: TRBV30
d_gene: .
j_gene: TRBJ2-1
CDR3aa: CAWMVSTYNEQFF
CDR3nt: TGTGCCTGGATGGTGAGCACCTACAATGAGCAGTTCTTC

abundance: .
v_gene: TRBV9
d_gene: TRBD1
j_gene: TRBJ2-2
CDR3aa: CASSVAQGVGTGELFF
CDR3nt: TGTGCCAGCAGCGTAGCTCAGGGGGTCGGCACCGGGGAGCTGTTTTTT

abundance: .
v_gene: TRBV6-5
d_gene: TRBD1
j_gene: TRBJ2-2
CDR3aa: CASSYPPGQGTGELFF
CDR3nt: TGTGCCAGCAGTTATCCCCCGGGACAGGGGACCGGGGAGCTGTTTTTT

abundance: .
v_gene: TRBV5-1
d_gene: .
j_gene: TRBJ1-2
CDR3aa: CASSLGAAGVGGYTF
CDR3nt: TGCGCCAGCAGCTTGGGGGCGGCGGGAGTTGGTGGCTACACCTTC

abundance: .
v_gene: TRBV7-6
d_gene: TRBD2
j_gene: TRBJ2-7
CDR3aa: CASSLEAGRPYEQYF
CDR3nt: TGTGCCAGCAGCTTAGAAGCGGGGCGACCCTACGAGCAGTACTTC

abundance: .
v_gene: TRBV6-5
d_gene: .
j_gene: TRBJ2-3
CDR3aa: CASSTRDTQYF
CDR3nt: TGTGCCAGCAGTACCCGAGATACGCAGTATTTT

abundance: once
v_gene: TRBV6-5
d_gene: .
j_gene: TRBJ2-5
CDR3aa: CASSPTGFETQYF
CDR3nt: TGTGCCAGCAGTCCCACCGGGTTCGAGACCCAGTACTTC

abundance: .
v_gene: TRBV18
d_gene: .
j_gene: TRBJ2-4
CDR3aa: CASHLGAENIQYF
CDR3nt: TGTGCCAGCCATCTAGGGGCGGAAAACATTCAGTACTTC

abundance: .
v_gene: TRBV11-2
d_gene: .
j_gene: TRBJ2-1
CDR3aa: CASSSDGSSYNEQFF
CDR3nt: TGTGCCAGCAGCTCCGACGGGAGCTCCTACAATGAGCAGTTCTTC

abundance: .
v_gene: TRBV5-1
d_gene: .
j_gene: TRBJ2-1
CDR3aa: CASSLDPLVGYNEQFF
CDR3nt: TGCGCCAGCAGCTTGGATCCCCTGGTGGGTTACAATGAGCAGTTCTTC

abundance: .
v_gene: TRBV30
d_gene: .
j_gene: TRBJ2-3
CDR3aa: CAWSVLTDTQYF
CDR3nt: TGTGCCTGGAGTGTACTCACAGATACGCAGTATTTT

abundance: .
v_gene: TRBV7-2
d_gene: TRBD1
j_gene: TRBJ1-1
CDR3aa: CASSLRFRDRGEAFF
CDR3nt: TGTGCCAGCAGCTTAAGATTCCGGGACAGGGGGGAAGCTTTCTTT

abundance: .
v_gene: TRBV7-9
d_gene: .
j_gene: TRBJ2-7
CDR3aa: CASSLRDGTYEQYF
CDR3nt: TGTGCCAGCAGCTTACGGGACGGAACCTACGAGCAGTACTTC

abundance: .
v_gene: TRBV18
d_gene: .
j_gene: TRBJ1-4
CDR3aa: CASSPPAQGNEKLFF
CDR3nt: TGTGCCAGCTCACCACCGGCTCAAGGAAATGAAAAACTGTTTTTT

abundance: .
v_gene: TRBV5-5
d_gene: TRBD1
j_gene: TRBJ1-5
CDR3aa: CASSSTGGNQPQHF
CDR3nt: TGTGCCAGCAGCTCAACAGGGGGCAATCAGCCCCAGCATTTT

abundance: .
v_gene: TRBV19
d_gene: .
j_gene: TRBJ1-5
CDR3aa: CASSIAEYSNQPQHF
CDR3nt: TGTGCCAGTAGTATAGCAGAATATAGCAATCAGCCCCAGCATTTT

abundance: .
v_gene: TRBV7-7
d_gene: .
j_gene: TRBJ2-1
CDR3aa: CASASQGGSYNEQFF
CDR3nt: TGTGCTAGCGCCTCACAGGGTGGCTCCTACAATGAGCAGTTCTTC

abundance: .
v_gene: TRBV30
d_gene: .
j_gene: TRBJ2-1
CDR3aa: CAWNRGSEQFF
CDR3nt: TGTGCCTGGAATCGGGGCAGTGAGCAGTTCTTC

abundance: .
v_gene: TRBV30
d_gene: .
j_gene: TRBJ1-4
CDR3aa: CAWSTDRSNEKLFF
CDR3nt: TGTGCCTGGAGTACGGACAGATCTAATGAAAAACTGTTTTTT

abundance: .
v_gene: TRBV5-1
d_gene: TRBD2
j_gene: TRBJ2-3
CDR3aa: CASSLGTSGSGSTDTQYF
CDR3nt: TGCGCCAGCAGCTTGGGCACTAGCGGGTCGGGTTCAACAGATACGCAGTATTTT

abundance: .
v_gene: TRBV6-1
d_gene: .
j_gene: TRBJ1-4
CDR3aa: CATYGGSYEKLFF
CDR3nt: TGTGCCACCTACGGGGGTTCGTATGAAAAACTGTTTTTT

abundance: .
v_gene: TRBV30
d_gene: .
j_gene: TRBJ1-3
CDR3aa: CAWSVKSPAAGNTIYF
CDR3nt: TGTGCCTGGAGTGTAAAGTCCCCGGCGGCTGGAAACACCATATATTTT

abundance: .
v_gene: TRBV2
d_gene: .
j_gene: TRBJ2-7
CDR3aa: CASSEAGTPYEQYF
CDR3nt: TGTGCCAGCAGTGAAGCCGGGACCCCCTACGAGCAGTACTTC

abundance: .
v_gene: TRBV5-7
d_gene: .
j_gene: TRBJ2-1
CDR3aa: CASSSRDFSHNEQFF
CDR3nt: TGTGCCAGCAGCAGCCGGGACTTCAGTCACAATGAGCAGTTCTTC

abundance: .
v_gene: TRBV27
d_gene: TRBD2
j_gene: TRBJ2-7
CDR3aa: CASSSSGISYEQYF
CDR3nt: TGTGCCAGCAGTTCTAGCGGGATCTCCTACGAGCAGTACTTC

abundance: .
v_gene: TRBV5-6
d_gene: TRBD2
j_gene: TRBJ2-7
CDR3aa: CASSLGLAGVYEQYF
CDR3nt: TGTGCCAGCAGCTTGGGACTAGCGGGAGTGTACGAGCAGTACTTC

abundance: .
v_gene: TRBV4-3
d_gene: TRBD2
j_gene: TRBJ2-4
CDR3aa: CASSQDPGLAGLAKNIQYF
CDR3nt: TGCGCCAGCAGCCAGGACCCGGGACTAGCGGGTTTAGCCAAAAACATTCAGTACTTC

abundance: .
v_gene: TRBV7-2
d_gene: .
j_gene: TRBJ1-5
CDR3aa: CASSLRGNQPQHF
CDR3nt: TGTGCCAGCAGCTTAAGGGGCAATCAGCCCCAGCATTTT

abundance: .
v_gene: TRBV5-4
d_gene: TRBD2
j_gene: TRBJ2-5
CDR3aa: CASSLAVLAGANQETQYF
CDR3nt: TGTGCCAGCAGCTTGGCGGTTCTAGCGGGGGCGAACCAAGAGACCCAGTACTTC

abundance: .
v_gene: TRBV11-2
d_gene: .
j_gene: TRBJ2-5
CDR3aa: CASSLGQSGLGSQYF
CDR3nt: TGTGCCAGCAGCTTAGGGCAGTCGGGACTTGGGTCCCAGTACTTC

abundance: .
v_gene: TRBV7-9
d_gene: .
j_gene: TRBJ2-2
CDR3aa: CASSLGGSSLSVLFF
CDR3nt: TGTGCCAGCAGCTTAGGCGGGTCTAGCCTAAGTGTGCTGTTTTTT

abundance: once
v_gene: TRBV27
d_gene: .
j_gene: TRBJ2-1
CDR3aa: CASSLRENNEQFF
CDR3nt: TGTGCCAGCAGTTTGCGGGAAAACAATGAGCAGTTCTTC

abundance: few
v_gene: TRBV27
d_gene: .
j_gene: TRBJ2-7
CDR3aa: CASSFLGRGSYEQYF
CDR3nt: TGTGCCAGCAGTTTCTTGGGCAGGGGCTCCTACGAGCAGTACTTC

abundance: once
v_gene: TRBV5-4
d_gene: .
j_gene: TRBJ2-7
CDR3aa: CASSPLAVGEQYF
CDR3nt: TGTGCCAGCAGCCCCCTGGCCGTAGGCGAGCAGTACTTC

abundance: .
v_gene: TRBV5-1
d_gene: TRBD2
j_gene: TRBJ2-3
CDR3aa: CASSLGLAGDTQYF
CDR3nt: TGCGCCAGCAGCCTCGGACTAGCGGGAGATACGCAGTATTTT

abundance: .
v_gene: TRBV18
d_gene: .
j_gene: TRBJ1-1
CDR3aa: CASSPRRNTEAFF
CDR3nt: TGTGCCAGCTCACCAAGGAGGAACACTGAAGCTTTCTTT

abundance: .
v_gene: TRBV30
d_gene: .
j_gene: TRBJ1-3
CDR3aa: CAVGTVRGNTIYF
CDR3nt: TGTGCCGTAGGTACTGTCCGAGGAAACACCATATATTTT

abundance: .
v_gene: TRBV9
d_gene: .
j_gene: TRBJ1-6
CDR3aa: CASSVSGAVNSPLHF
CDR3nt: TGTGCCAGCAGCGTGTCGGGAGCAGTTAATTCACCCCTCCACTTT

abundance: .
v_gene: TRBV6-5
d_gene: .
j_gene: TRBJ1-1
CDR3aa: CASRRTGRTEAFF
CDR3nt: TGTGCCAGCAGACGGACCGGCAGGACTGAAGCTTTCTTT

abundance: .
v_gene: TRBV7-9
d_gene: .
j_gene: TRBJ2-1
CDR3aa: CASSLAGSWGQFF
CDR3nt: TGTGCCAGCAGCTTAGCTGGCTCCTGGGGGCAGTTCTTC

abundance: .
v_gene: TRBV5-1
d_gene: .
j_gene: TRBJ1-1
CDR3aa: CASSLATGGNTEAFF
CDR3nt: TGCGCCAGCAGCTTGGCCACAGGAGGGAACACTGAAGCTTTCTTT

abundance: .
v_gene: TRBV19
d_gene: TRBD2
j_gene: TRBJ2-1
CDR3aa: CASLGSGRTNEQFF
CDR3nt: TGTGCCAGCTTAGGAAGCGGGAGGACGAATGAGCAGTTCTTC

abundance: .
v_gene: TRBV27
d_gene: .
j_gene: TRBJ2-1
CDR3aa: CASSLQGRAGGNEQFF
CDR3nt: TGTGCCAGCAGTTTACAAGGCAGGGCCGGCGGAAATGAGCAGTTCTTC

abundance: .
v_gene: TRBV30
d_gene: TRBD1
j_gene: TRBJ2-1
CDR3aa: CAWSNRGNEQFF
CDR3nt: TGTGCCTGGAGCAACAGGGGGAATGAGCAGTTCTTC

abundance: .
v_gene: TRBV7-9
d_gene: .
j_gene: TRBJ1-2
CDR3aa: CASRLDGTNYGYTF
CDR3nt: TGTGCCAGCAGGCTTGACGGAACAAACTATGGCTACACCTTC

abundance: .
v_gene: TRBV4-2
d_gene: TRBD2
j_gene: TRBJ2-3
CDR3aa: CASSLGTSGHTDTQYF
CDR3nt: TGTGCCAGCAGCCTTGGGACTAGCGGGCACACAGATACGCAGTATTTT

abundance: .
v_gene: TRBV28
d_gene: .
j_gene: TRBJ1-5
CDR3aa: CASRTAGQPQHF
CDR3nt: TGTGCCAGCAGAACCGCCGGTCAGCCCCAGCATTTT

abundance: .
v_gene: TRBV2
d_gene: .
j_gene: TRBJ1-5
CDR3aa: CASSVNEPQHF
CDR3nt: TGTGCCAGCAGTGTTAACGAGCCCCAGCATTTT

abundance: .
v_gene: TRBV28
d_gene: .
j_gene: TRBJ1-1
CDR3aa: CASTPPSGYTEAFF
CDR3nt: TGTGCCAGCACCCCCCCGTCGGGCTACACTGAAGCTTTCTTT

abundance: many
v_gene: TRBV5-1
d_gene: .
j_gene: TRBJ2-7
CDR3aa: CASSLATDSYEQYF
CDR3nt: TGCGCCAGCAGCTTGGCGACAGACTCCTACGAGCAGTACTTC